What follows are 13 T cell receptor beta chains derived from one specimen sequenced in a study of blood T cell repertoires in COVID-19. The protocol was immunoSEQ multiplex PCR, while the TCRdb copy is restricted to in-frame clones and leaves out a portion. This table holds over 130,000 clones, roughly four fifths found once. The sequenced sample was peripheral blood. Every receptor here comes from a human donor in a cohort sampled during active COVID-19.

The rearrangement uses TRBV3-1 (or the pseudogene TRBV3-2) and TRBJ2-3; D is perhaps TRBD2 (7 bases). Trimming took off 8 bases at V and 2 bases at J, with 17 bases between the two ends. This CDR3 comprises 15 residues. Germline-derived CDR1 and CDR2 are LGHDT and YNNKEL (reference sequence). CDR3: CASEIGGGITDTQYF. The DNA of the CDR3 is TGTGCCAGCGAGATAGGGGGGGGAATCACAGATACGCAGTATTTT.

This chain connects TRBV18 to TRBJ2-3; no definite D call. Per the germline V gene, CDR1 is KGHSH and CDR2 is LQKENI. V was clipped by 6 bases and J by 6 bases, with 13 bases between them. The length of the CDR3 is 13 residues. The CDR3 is CASSPGHGDTQYF. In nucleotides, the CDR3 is TGTGCCAGCTCTCCGGGTCACGGGGATACGCAGTATTTT.

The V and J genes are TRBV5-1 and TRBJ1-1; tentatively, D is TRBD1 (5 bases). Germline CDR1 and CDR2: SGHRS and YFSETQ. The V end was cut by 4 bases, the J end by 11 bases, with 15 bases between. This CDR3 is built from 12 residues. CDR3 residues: CASSPGGGIAFF. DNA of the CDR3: TGCGCCAGCAGCCCCGGGGGGGGGATTGCTTTCTTT.

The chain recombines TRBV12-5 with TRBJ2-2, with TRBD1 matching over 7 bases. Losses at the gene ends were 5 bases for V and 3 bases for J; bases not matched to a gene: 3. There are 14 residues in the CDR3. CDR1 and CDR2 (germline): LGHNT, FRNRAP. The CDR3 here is CASGHGTDTGELFF. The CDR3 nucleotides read TGTGCTAGTGGTCATGGGACAGACACCGGGGAGCTGTTTTTT.

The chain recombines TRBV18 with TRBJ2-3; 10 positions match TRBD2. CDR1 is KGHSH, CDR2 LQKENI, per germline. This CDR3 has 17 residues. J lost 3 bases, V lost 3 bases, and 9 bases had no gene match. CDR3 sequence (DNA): TGTGCCAGCTCACCCCTAGCGGGGGACCCCCGGACAGATACGCAGTATTTT. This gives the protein CASSPLAGDPRTDTQYF.

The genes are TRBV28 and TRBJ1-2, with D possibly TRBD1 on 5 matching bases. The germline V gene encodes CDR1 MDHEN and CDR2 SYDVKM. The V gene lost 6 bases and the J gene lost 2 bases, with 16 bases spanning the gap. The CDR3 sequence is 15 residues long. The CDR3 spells CASRPVGQGNYGYTF. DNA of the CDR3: TGTGCCAGCAGGCCCGTCGGGCAGGGAAACTATGGCTACACCTTC.

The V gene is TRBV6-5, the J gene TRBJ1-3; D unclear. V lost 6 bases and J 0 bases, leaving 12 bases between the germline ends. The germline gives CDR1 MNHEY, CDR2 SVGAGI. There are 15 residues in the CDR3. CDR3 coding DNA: TGTGCCAGCAGGAAAGAACCAGTCTCTGGAAACACCATATATTTT. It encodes CASRKEPVSGNTIYF.

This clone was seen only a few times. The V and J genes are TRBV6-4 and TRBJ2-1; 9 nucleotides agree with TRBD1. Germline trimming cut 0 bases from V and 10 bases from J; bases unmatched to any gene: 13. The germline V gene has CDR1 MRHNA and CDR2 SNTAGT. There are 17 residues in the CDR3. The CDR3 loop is CASSDSSPGQGPQEQFF. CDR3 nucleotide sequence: TGTGCCAGCAGTGACTCCAGCCCGGGACAGGGCCCTCAGGAGCAGTTCTTC.

The CDR3 region has the DNA TGTGCCAGCAGCGGGGGACAGGGTCACACTGAAGCTTTCTTT. Translation gives CASSGGQGHTEAFF. V and J are TRBV7-3 and TRBJ1-1; TRBD1 matches 9 bases. Trimming at V came to 5 bases and at J to 3 bases, leaving 4 bases not matched to a gene. The CDR3 covers 14 residues. Germline CDR1 SGHTA, CDR2 FQGTGA.

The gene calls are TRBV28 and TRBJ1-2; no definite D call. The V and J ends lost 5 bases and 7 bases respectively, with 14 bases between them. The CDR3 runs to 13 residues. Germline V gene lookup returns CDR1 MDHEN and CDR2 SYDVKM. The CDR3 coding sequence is TGTGCCAGCAGTATCCGACAACCCTTTGGCTACACCTTC. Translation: CASSIRQPFGYTF.

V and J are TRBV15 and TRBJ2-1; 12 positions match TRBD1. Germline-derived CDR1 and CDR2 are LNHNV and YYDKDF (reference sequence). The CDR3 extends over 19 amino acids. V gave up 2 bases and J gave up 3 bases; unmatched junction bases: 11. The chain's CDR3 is CATSRSGTGGTLIYNEQFF. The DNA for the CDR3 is TGTGCCACCAGCAGATCCGGGACAGGGGGCACCCTTATCTACAATGAGCAGTTCTTC.

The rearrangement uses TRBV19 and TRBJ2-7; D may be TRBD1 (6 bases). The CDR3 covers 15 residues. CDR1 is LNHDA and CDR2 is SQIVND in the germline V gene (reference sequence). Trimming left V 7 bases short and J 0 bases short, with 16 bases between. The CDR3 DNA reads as TGTGCCAGTAACATAGGGGGTCCGGGCTCCTACGAGCAGTACTTC. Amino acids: CASNIGGPGSYEQYF. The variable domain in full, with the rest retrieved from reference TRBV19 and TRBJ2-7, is DGGITQSPKYLFRKEGQNVTLSCEQNLNHDAMYWYRQDPGQGLRLIYYSQIVNDFQKGDIAEGYSVSREKKESFPLTVTSAQKNPTAFYLCASNIGGPGSYEQYFGPGTRLTVT.

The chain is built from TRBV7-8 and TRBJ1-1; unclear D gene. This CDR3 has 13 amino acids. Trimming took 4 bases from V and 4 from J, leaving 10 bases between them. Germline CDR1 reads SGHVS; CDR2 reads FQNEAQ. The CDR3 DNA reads TGTGCCAGCAGCTCCGCGGGGAGCACTGAAGCTTTCTTT. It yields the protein CASSSAGSTEAFF.